This T cell receptor (beta chain) was identified in a study of T cells in Graves' hyperthyroidism and ophthalmopathy. Each patient was aged 18 to 65 and had newly diagnosed hyperthyroidism of under 2 months' duration. The V gene lost 6 bases and the J gene lost 2 bases, with 17 bases spanning the gap. Germline V lookup: CDR1 DFQATT, CDR2 SNEGSKA (reference sequence). The CDR3 is 15 residues long. What was amplified from RNA transcripts were TCR beta CDR3 regions. TCR CDR3 regions were first amplified by RT-PCR with HTBI primers. TCRdb redid the calling of the multiplex PCR reads with MiXCR, one entry per CDR3 protein. Of roughly 300,000 distinct CDR3 sequences listed, less than 30% are singletons. Broader study findings: It was a median approximately 7.1 months before onset that the model predicted ophthalmopathy.

The sample holds many counts of this clonotype. Its antigen remains unknown. The gene calls are TRBV20-1 and TRBJ1-5, with D uncertain. The sequencing input was blood. This sequence was found in a man aged 35 to 55 with Graves' hyperthyroidism that later progressed to Graves' ophthalmopathy. The CDR3 loop is CSALRSFGGNQPQHF. The CDR3 region has the DNA TGCAGTGCCCTTCGTTCTTTTGGGGGCAATCAGCCCCAGCATTTT.